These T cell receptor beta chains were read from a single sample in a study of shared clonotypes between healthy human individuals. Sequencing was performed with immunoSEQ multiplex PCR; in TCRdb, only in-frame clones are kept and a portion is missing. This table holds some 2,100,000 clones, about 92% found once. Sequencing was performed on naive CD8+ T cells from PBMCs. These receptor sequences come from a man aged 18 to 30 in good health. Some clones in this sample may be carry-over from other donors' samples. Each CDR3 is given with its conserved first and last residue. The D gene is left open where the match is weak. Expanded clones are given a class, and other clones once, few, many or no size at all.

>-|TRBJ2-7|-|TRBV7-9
TGTGCCAGCAGCCCCGGGGGTAACTACGAGCAGTACTTC
CASSPGGNYEQYF
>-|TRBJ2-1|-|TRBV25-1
TGTGCCAGCAGTGCCAGTCCGGCACTCTTTCGCAATGAGCAGTTCTTC
CASSASPALFRNEQFF
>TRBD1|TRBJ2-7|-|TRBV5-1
TGCGCCAGCAGCTCGACAGGGGGGACCTACGAGCAGTACTTC
CASSSTGGTYEQYF
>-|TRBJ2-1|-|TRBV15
TGTGCCACCAGCAGTGGGCGGGAGCAGTTCTTC
CATSSGREQFF
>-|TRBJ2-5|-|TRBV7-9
TGTGCCAGCAGCTACCCCGGGAATCAAGAGACCCAGTACTTC
CASSYPGNQETQYF
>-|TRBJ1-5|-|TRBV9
TGTGCCAGCAGCGTAGTAGTCTGGTCAGGAAGAGGCGGCAATCAGCCCCAGCATTTT
CASSVVVWSGRGGNQPQHF
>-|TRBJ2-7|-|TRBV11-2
TGTGCCAGCAGCTTAACGTCAGCCGGGCGCGAGCAGTACTTC
CASSLTSAGREQYF
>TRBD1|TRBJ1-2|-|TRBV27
TGTGCCAGCGGGACAGGGGGGCTGGATGGCTACACCTTC
CASGTGGLDGYTF
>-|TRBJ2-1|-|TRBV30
TGTGCCTGGAACCTGAGGCTCGGGCCTCTATACAATGAGCAGTTCTTC
CAWNLRLGPLYNEQFF
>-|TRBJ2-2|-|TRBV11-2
TGTGCCAGCAGCTTAGTGGGCCCTGGGGAGCTGTTTTTT
CASSLVGPGELFF
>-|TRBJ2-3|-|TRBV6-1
TGTGCCAGCAGTGAATGGGGCGCCGCCCTCACAGATACGCAGTATTTT
CASSEWGAALTDTQYF
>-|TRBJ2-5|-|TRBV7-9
TGTGCCAGCAGCTACGACCCCGGGACCAAAAGCTGGGCCCAGTACTTC
CASSYDPGTKSWAQYF
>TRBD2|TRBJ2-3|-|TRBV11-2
TGTGCCAGCAGCTTAGCTGGTGCGGGAGGGTCAGATACGCAGTATTTT
CASSLAGAGGSDTQYF
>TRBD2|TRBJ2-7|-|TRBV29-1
TGCAGCGTAGCTAGCGGGACGAGCTACGAGCAGTACTTC
CSVASGTSYEQYF
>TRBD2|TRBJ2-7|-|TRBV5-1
TGCGCCAGCAGCTTGGTGTCGGGAGGAGGGCACGAGCAGTACTTC
CASSLVSGGGHEQYF
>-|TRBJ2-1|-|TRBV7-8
TGTGCCAGCAGCTTTGGGCGCCTCAACCCCTACAATGAGCAGTTCTTC
CASSFGRLNPYNEQFF
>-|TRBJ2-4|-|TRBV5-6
TGTGCCAGCAATAAGGGACGGACTCAGTACTTC
CASNKGRTQYF
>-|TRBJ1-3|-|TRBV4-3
TGCGCCAGCAGCCAAGACCCGGCGGGGGGCGCAGGAAACACCATATATTTT
CASSQDPAGGAGNTIYF
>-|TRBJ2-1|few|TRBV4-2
TGTGCCAGCAGCCAAGACCCGCGAGAGCAGTTCTTC
CASSQDPREQFF